This T cell receptor beta chain was sequenced in a study of cytomegalovirus exposure and HLA in healthy donors. Study context: In a previous analysis, 117 million unique TCR beta sequences were found from 170 million or so T cells. Of roughly 400 genotyped donors, roughly 81% grouped in the Caucasian-associated ancestry cluster.

In the PCR, 60 Vbeta and 13 Jbeta primers were used. TCRdb keeps only in-frame clones here, not all; method: immunoSEQ multiplex PCR. The table records 75,000 to 90,000 clones, roughly 80% of them present only once. Study conclusions and caveats: In vitro testing confirmed three CMV-associated chains as specific for CMV antigens. Productive status was seen about 87% or about 30% of the time for most TCR beta V segments in an earlier analysis.

Trimming removed 3 bases from V and 6 bases from J, with 12 bases in between. CDR1 SGDLS and CDR2 YYNGEE come from the germline V gene. The CDR3 has 13 residues. On this clone: No antigen is known for it.

The sequencing input was PBMCs. J is TRBJ1-1 and V is TRBV9; D might be TRBD1 (6 bases). The source is a human donor in good health. The CDR3 coding sequence is TGTGCCAGCAGCGAACGTTGGACAGCTGAAGCTTTCTTT. This translates into CASSERWTAEAFF. The full variable domain, its missing parts supplied by reference TRBV9 and TRBJ1-1, is DSGVTQTPKHLITATGQRVTLRCSPRSGDLSVYWYQQSLDQGLQFLIQYYNGEERAKGNILERFSAQQFPDLHSELNLSSLELGDSALYFCASSERWTAEAFFGQGTRLTVV.